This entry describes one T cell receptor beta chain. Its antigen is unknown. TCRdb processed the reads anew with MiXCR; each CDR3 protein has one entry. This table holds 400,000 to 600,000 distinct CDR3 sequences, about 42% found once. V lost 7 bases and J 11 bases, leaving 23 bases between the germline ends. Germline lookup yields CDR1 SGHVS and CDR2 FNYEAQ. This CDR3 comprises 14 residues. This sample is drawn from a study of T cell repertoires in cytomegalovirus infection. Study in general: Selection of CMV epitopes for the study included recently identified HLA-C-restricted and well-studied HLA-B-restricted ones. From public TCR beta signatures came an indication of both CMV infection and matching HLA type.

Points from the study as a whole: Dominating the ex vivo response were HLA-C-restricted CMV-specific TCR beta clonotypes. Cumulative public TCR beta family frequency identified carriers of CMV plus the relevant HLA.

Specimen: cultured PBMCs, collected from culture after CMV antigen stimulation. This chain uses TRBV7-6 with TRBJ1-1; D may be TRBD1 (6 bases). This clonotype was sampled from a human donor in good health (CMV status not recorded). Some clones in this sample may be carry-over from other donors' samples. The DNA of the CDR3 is TGTGCCAGCACCGGGGGCGGAGAGGCAGGGGAGGCTTTCTTT. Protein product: CASTGGGEAGEAFF.